This paragraph reports one T cell receptor beta chain. 60 Vbeta and 13 Jbeta primers were used in PCR. Here immunoSEQ multiplex PCR was the method, and the copy in TCRdb shows in-frame clones only, minus some. The table records approximately 150,000 clones, roughly 70% of them present only once. The data originate from a study of cytomegalovirus exposure and HLA in healthy donors. V gave up 6 bases and J gave up 2 bases, with 14 bases separating them. This CDR3 is built from 15 residues. Germline lookup yields CDR1 MDHEN and CDR2 SYDVKM. The chain uses TRBV28 and TRBJ1-5; tentatively, D is TRBD1 (5 bases). Sequencing input: PBMCs. The sequence was obtained from a woman in her thirties or forties in good health and CMV-seronegative. CDR3 loop: CASSSPGGGNQPQHF. The CDR3 DNA sequence: TGTGCCAGCAGCTCCCCAGGAGGGGGCAATCAGCCCCAGCATTTT.